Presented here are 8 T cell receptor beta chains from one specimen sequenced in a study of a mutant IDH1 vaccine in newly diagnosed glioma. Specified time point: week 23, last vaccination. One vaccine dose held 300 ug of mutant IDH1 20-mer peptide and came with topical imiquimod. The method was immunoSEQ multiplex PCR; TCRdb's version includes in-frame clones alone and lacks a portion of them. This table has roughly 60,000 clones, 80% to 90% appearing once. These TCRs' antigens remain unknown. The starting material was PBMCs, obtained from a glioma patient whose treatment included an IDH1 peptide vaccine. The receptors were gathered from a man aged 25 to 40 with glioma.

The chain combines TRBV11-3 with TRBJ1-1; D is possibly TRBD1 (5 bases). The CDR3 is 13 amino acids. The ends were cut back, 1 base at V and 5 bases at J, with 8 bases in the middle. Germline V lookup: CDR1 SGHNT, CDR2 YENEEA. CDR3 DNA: TGTGCCAGCAGCTTAGGATCAGGGACTGAAGCTTTCTTT. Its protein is CASSLGSGTEAFF.

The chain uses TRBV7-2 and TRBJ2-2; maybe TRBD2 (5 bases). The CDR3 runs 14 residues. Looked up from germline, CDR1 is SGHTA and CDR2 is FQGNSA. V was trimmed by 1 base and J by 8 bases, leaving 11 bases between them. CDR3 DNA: TGTGCCAGCAGCTTAGGGTCGGGATGGGGGGAGCTGTTTTTT. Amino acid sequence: CASSLGSGWGELFF.

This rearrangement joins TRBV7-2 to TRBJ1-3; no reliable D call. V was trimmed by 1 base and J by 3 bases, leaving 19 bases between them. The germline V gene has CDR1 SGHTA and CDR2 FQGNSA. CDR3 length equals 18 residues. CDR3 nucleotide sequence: TGTGCCAGCAGCTTAGTTGGTTGGATCGGGGAAGATGGAAACACCATATATTTT. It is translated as CASSLVGWIGEDGNTIYF. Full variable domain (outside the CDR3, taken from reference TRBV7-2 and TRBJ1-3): GAGVSQSPSNKVTEKGKDVELRCDPISGHTALYWYRQSLGQGLEFLIYFQGNSAPDKSGLPSDRFSAERTGGSVSTLTIQRTQQEDSAVYLCASSLVGWIGEDGNTIYFGEGSWLTVV.

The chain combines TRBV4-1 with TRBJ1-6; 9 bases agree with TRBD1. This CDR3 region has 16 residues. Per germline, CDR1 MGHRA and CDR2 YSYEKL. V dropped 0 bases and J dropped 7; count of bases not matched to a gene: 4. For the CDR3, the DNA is TGCGCCAGCAGCCAAGAGGGGGGGACAGGGAATTCACCCCTCCACTTT. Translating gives CASSQEGGTGNSPLHF.

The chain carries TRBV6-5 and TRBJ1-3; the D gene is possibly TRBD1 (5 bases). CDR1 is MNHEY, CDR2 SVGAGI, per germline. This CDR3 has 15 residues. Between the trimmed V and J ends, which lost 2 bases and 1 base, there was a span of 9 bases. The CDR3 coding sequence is TGTGCCAGCAGTTACAAGGGACCTTCTGGAAACACCATATATTTT. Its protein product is CASSYKGPSGNTIYF.

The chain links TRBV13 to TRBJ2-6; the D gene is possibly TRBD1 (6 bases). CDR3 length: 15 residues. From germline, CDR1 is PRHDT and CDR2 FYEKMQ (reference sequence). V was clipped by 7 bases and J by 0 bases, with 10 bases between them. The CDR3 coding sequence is TGTGCCAGCAATGAAGGGGGCTCTGGGGCCAACGTCCTGACTTTC. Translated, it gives CASNEGGSGANVLTF. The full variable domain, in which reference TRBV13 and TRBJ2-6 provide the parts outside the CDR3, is AAGVIQSPRHLIKEKRETATLKCYPIPRHDTVYWYQQGPGQDPQFLISFYEKMQSDKGSIPDRFSAQQFSDYHSELNMSSLELGDSALYFCASNEGGSGANVLTFGAGSRLTVL.

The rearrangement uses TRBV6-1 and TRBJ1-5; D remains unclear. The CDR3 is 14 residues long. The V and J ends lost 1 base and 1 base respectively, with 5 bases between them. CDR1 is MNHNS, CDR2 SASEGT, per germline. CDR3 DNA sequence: TGTGCCAGCAGTGAAGTTGGAAGCAATCAGCCCCAGCATTTT. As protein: CASSEVGSNQPQHF.

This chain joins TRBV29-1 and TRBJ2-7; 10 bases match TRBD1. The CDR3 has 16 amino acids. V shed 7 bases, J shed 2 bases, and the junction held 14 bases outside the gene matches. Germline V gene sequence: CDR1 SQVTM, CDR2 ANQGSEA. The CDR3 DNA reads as TGCAGCGGGACGGTCGCACCGGGACAGGGGACCTACGAGCAGTACTTC. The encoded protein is CSGTVAPGQGTYEQYF.